Below, 13 T cell receptor beta chains from the same sample are listed, as sequenced in a study of blood T cell repertoires in COVID-19. Some clones are missing from TCRdb's copy, which holds only in-frame ones; the method was immunoSEQ multiplex PCR. The repertoire has over 120,000 clones, roughly 80% of them found once; the top ten carry about 9.4%. Material: peripheral blood. The receptor source for this set is a woman aged 45-65 years with active or convalescent COVID-19.

The chain carries TRBV7-8 and TRBJ2-7, with D tentatively TRBD1 (6 bases). CDR3 size: 15 residues. Germline V gene sequence: CDR1 SGHVS, CDR2 FQNEAQ. The germline V and J ends were trimmed by 5 bases and 7 bases, with 21 bases remaining between them. The CDR3 DNA is TGTGCCAGCAGCCCTTGGACAGCCTACACGGGTGAGCAGTACTTC. Protein: CASSPWTAYTGEQYF.

The J gene is TRBJ2-7, the V gene TRBV30; unclear D gene. In germline, CDR1 is GTSNPN, CDR2 SVGIG (reference sequence). CDR3 size: 12 residues. V lost 4 bases to trimming and J lost 6 bases, with 13 bases between them. The CDR3 nucleotides read TGTGCCTGGAAGAGGTTGGAGTCCGAGCAGTACTTC. Translation gives CAWKRLESEQYF.

This clone has only a few counts. The chain has TRBV5-3 and TRBJ2-2; 7 bases are shared with TRBD1. TRBV5-3 is annotated as an ORF whose role is uncertain. The J segment lost 6 bases and the V segment lost 0 bases, leaving 8 bases of the junction unmatched. The CDR3 sequence is 16 residues long. Here the CDR3 DNA reads TGTGCCAGAAGCTTGGAATACAGGGGTTGGGCCGGGGAGCTGTTTTTT. This sequence encodes CARSLEYRGWAGELFF.

This clone appeared a single time. The chain employs TRBV28 and TRBJ2-2, with 9 bases aligning to TRBD2. Germline assignment: CDR1 MDHEN and CDR2 SYDVKM. Trimming removed 2 bases from V and 3 bases from J; junction bases left unmatched: 10. This CDR3 contains 18 residues. CDR3 amino acids: CASSLVRLAVTYTGELFF. The DNA of the CDR3 is TGTGCCAGCAGTTTAGTTAGACTAGCGGTAACCTACACCGGGGAGCTGTTTTTT.

This chain uses TRBV5-6 with TRBJ1-2; D uncertain. This CDR3 spans 14 amino acids. Germline CDR1 is SGHDT and CDR2 is YYEEEE. Between the trimmed V and J ends, which lost 0 bases and 9 bases, there was a span of 15 bases. CDR3 amino acids: CASSLDPRGVSYTF. The CDR3, as DNA: TGTGCCAGCAGCTTGGATCCCCGTGGAGTGAGCTACACCTTC.

The chain links TRBV15 to TRBJ1-3, with D unresolved. The CDR3 loop spans 14 amino acids. V shed 0 bases and J shed 7 bases, with 10 bases lying between them. Looked up from germline, CDR1 is LNHNV and CDR2 is YYDKDF (reference sequence). CDR3 nucleotide sequence: TGTGCCACCAGCAGAGATTTTACCGGTAACACCATATATTTT. Encoded protein: CATSRDFTGNTIYF.

This chain connects TRBV18 to TRBJ2-1; TRBD1 is a possible D gene (5 bases). V was trimmed by 3 bases and J by 10 bases, leaving 10 bases between them. The CDR3 has 12 amino acids. The V gene's germline CDR1 is KGHSH and CDR2 LQKENI. The CDR3 coding sequence is TGTGCCAGCTCACCGGATAGGGGCGAGCAGTTCTTC. Amino acids: CASSPDRGEQFF.

A note on this clone: The identical CDR3 is also encoded by other nucleotide sequences in the sample. The chain has TRBV18 and TRBJ1-6, with 10 bases lining up with TRBD1. The V and J ends lost 6 bases and 7 bases, in that order; junction bases with no gene match: 3. The CDR3 extends over 14 amino acids. Per the germline V gene, CDR1 is KGHSH and CDR2 is LQKENI. CDR3 coding DNA: TGTGCCAGCTCGCCGGGACAGGGGAATTCACCCCTCCACTTT. It yields the protein CASSPGQGNSPLHF.

This clone was found once. The V call is TRBV4-3, the J call TRBJ1-1; 8 nucleotides match TRBD1. The V gene end was trimmed by 2 bases and the J gene end by 1 base; junction bases not matched to a gene: 9. This CDR3 is 17 amino acids long. Germline V lookup: CDR1 LGHNA, CDR2 YSLEER. The CDR3 nucleotides are TGCGCCAGCAGCCAAAACACCGGAGGGACAGGGAACACTGAAGCTTTCTTT. Its protein product is CASSQNTGGTGNTEAFF.

The chain joins TRBV18 to TRBJ1-2; no firm D call. This CDR3 region has 15 residues. V dropped 1 base and J dropped 6 bases, with 15 bases sitting between them. The germline V gene has CDR1 KGHSH and CDR2 LQKENI. This CDR3 reads CASSPRGIHIHGYTF. DNA of the CDR3: TGTGCCAGCTCACCACGCGGAATTCATATTCATGGCTACACCTTC. The full variable domain, its missing parts supplied by reference TRBV18 and TRBJ1-2, is NAGVMQNPRHLVRRRGQEARLRCSPMKGHSHVYWYRQLPEEGLKFMVYLQKENIIDESGMPKERFSAEFPKEGPSILRIQQVVRGDSAAYFCASSPRGIHIHGYTFGSGTRLTVV.

Only one count was recorded for this clone. This chain joins TRBV19 and TRBJ1-1, with 12 bases that match TRBD1. J was trimmed by 0 bases and V by 6 bases; bases with no gene match: 14. Looked up from germline, CDR1 is LNHDA and CDR2 is SQIVND (reference sequence). This CDR3 comprises 19 residues. In nucleotides, the CDR3 is TGTGCCAGTAGCCGAAACTCCGGGACAGGGGGCGGAGTGAACACTGAAGCTTTCTTT. Its translation is CASSRNSGTGGGVNTEAFF.

The chain couples TRBV7-3 to TRBJ2-3; possibly TRBD2 for D (6 bases). Trimming removed 0 bases from V and 0 bases from J, with 19 bases in between. The CDR3 covers 19 residues. Per germline, CDR1 SGHTA and CDR2 FQGTGA. CDR3 DNA: TGTGCCAGCAGCTTAACTGGGTGGGGCGGGGCCCCTAGCACAGATACGCAGTATTTT. This gives the protein CASSLTGWGGAPSTDTQYF.

The rearrangement uses TRBV4-3 and TRBJ2-3; weak D call: TRBD2 (7 bases). The length of the CDR3 is 17 residues. Per the germline V gene, CDR1 is LGHNA and CDR2 is YSLEER. V was pared by 0 bases and J by 0 bases, with 13 bases between. The CDR3 DNA is TGCGCCAGCAGCCAAGAGGGAGGGGGACACAGCACAGATACGCAGTATTTT. Protein sequence: CASSQEGGGHSTDTQYF.